A selection of T cell receptor beta chains follows, all from one sample in a study of blood T cells in healthy people across ages. A single record per CDR3 protein comes from TCRdb applying MiXCR to the 5' RACE reads. Among about 1.8 million distinct CDR3 sequences, roughly 50% were seen once, and the ten largest hold roughly 2.1%. Sequencing was done on a sample of blood. The receptors originated from a middle-aged woman in good health. Both conserved end residues are trimmed from each CDR3.

j_call,v_call,cdr3_aa
TRBJ2-3,TRBV5-6,ASSLGGGVADTQY
TRBJ2-5,TRBV28,ASNWAETQY
TRBJ2-2,TRBV4-2,TSSQARTGELF
TRBJ2-3,TRBV7-2,ASSPYRAADTQY
TRBJ2-5,TRBV3-1,ASSRGQLYQETQY
TRBJ2-5,TRBV5-5,ASSPIVRTGNQETQY
TRBJ2-5,TRBV10-3,AITGTSGETQY
TRBJ2-5,TRBV7-2,ASSSGLAVKETQY
TRBJ2-7,TRBV9,ASSAWTNFPYEQY
TRBJ2-3,TRBV29-1,SVLGDSSSTDTQY
TRBJ2-5,TRBV10-3,AISHSGIQETQY
TRBJ2-4,TRBV28,ASTVGGAKNIQY
TRBJ2-3,TRBV7-2,ASSLVQRFTDTQY
TRBJ2-5,TRBV20-1,SARSTMVRETQY
TRBJ2-7,TRBV6-6,ASSYYTDRDEQY
TRBJ2-7,TRBV20-1,SANFYEQY
TRBJ1-1,TRBV10-2,ASSAYHVGGTEAF
TRBJ2-3,TRBV6-1,ASSDYGGASPDTQY
TRBJ2-7,TRBV3-1,ASSTRQDYEQY
TRBJ1-2,TRBV20-1,SARVLVGYT
TRBJ2-7,TRBV28,ASSLAAQQGTYEQY
TRBJ2-1,TRBV6-2/TRBV6-3,ASSPYDSNEQF
TRBJ2-1,TRBV29-1,SVEDGGTHEQF
TRBJ2-5,TRBV27,ASSPLPDRTGKETQY
TRBJ2-7,TRBV20-1,SAGGEVDEQY
TRBJ2-3,TRBV11-2,ASSLGLAGPADTQY
TRBJ2-7,TRBV20-1,SATSFPGTGPRGTYEQY
TRBJ1-6,TRBV6-6,ASSLQGWNSPLH
TRBJ2-3,TRBV9,ASSERDRTDTQY
TRBJ2-5,TRBV28,ASSPWGTSGETQY
TRBJ2-5,TRBV7-2,ASSYTRTGAETQY
TRBJ2-1,TRBV3-1,ASPPLGNEQF
TRBJ2-5,TRBV29-1,SVGDWGQETQY
TRBJ2-4,TRBV6-1,ASSVSGAREQY
TRBJ2-3,TRBV9,ASSVRQGVDTDTQY
TRBJ2-1,TRBV25-1,ASRMSGTANEQF
TRBJ1-2,TRBV6-5,ASSYTTASPYGYT
TRBJ2-3,TRBV11-2,ASSLDRGPTDTQY
TRBJ2-7,TRBV20-1,SARDRREAPYEQY
TRBJ2-2,TRBV18,ASSPRRAKSGELF
TRBJ2-7,TRBV4-1,ASSQDKYNEQY